This is a list of T cell receptor beta chains from one sample in a study of blood T cell repertoires in COVID-19. Sequencing used immunoSEQ multiplex PCR; TCRdb keeps in-frame clones, though not all of them. The sample lists 100,000 to 150,000 clones, 86% seen once, with about 5.4% in the top ten. The sample consisted of peripheral blood. These receptor sequences come from a human donor in a cohort sampled during active COVID-19. Both conserved end residues are part of each CDR3. Fields, in order: D gene, clone size, J gene, V gene, CDR3 protein, CDR3 DNA. A D gene is named only where the DNA matches it firmly. Rows give clone size only sometimes, using once, few, many, or a class for an expanded clone.

d_gene: TRBD1
abundance: .
j_gene: TRBJ2-2
v_gene: TRBV6-4
CDR3aa: CASKFRTGAFHPGTGELFF
CDR3nt: TGTGCCAGCAAGTTCAGGACAGGGGCCTTTCACCCAGGGACCGGGGAGCTGTTTTTT

d_gene: .
abundance: .
j_gene: TRBJ2-5
v_gene: TRBV7-2
CDR3aa: CASSPSRDKGETQYF
CDR3nt: TGTGCCAGCAGCCCCTCAAGGGACAAGGGGGAGACCCAGTACTTC

d_gene: TRBD1
abundance: once
j_gene: TRBJ1-1
v_gene: TRBV7-2
CDR3aa: CASSYRDSRNTEAFF
CDR3nt: TGTGCCAGCAGCTACCGGGACAGTCGGAACACTGAAGCTTTCTTT

d_gene: .
abundance: .
j_gene: TRBJ1-4
v_gene: TRBV7-6
CDR3aa: CASSSRSGATNEKLFF
CDR3nt: TGTGCCAGCAGCTCCAGGTCCGGTGCAACTAATGAAAAACTGTTTTTT

d_gene: TRBD2
abundance: few
j_gene: TRBJ2-7
v_gene: TRBV18
CDR3aa: CASSPGNLAGIGYEQYF
CDR3nt: TGTGCCAGCTCACCAGGGAATCTAGCGGGGATAGGCTACGAGCAGTACTTC

d_gene: TRBD1
abundance: many
j_gene: TRBJ2-7
v_gene: TRBV28
CDR3aa: CASSHGQGRGYEQYF
CDR3nt: TGTGCCAGCAGCCACGGACAGGGGAGAGGCTACGAGCAGTACTTC

d_gene: .
abundance: .
j_gene: TRBJ2-4
v_gene: TRBV7-2
CDR3aa: CASSLDPPRAKNIQYF
CDR3nt: TGTGCCAGCAGCTTAGATCCCCCGAGGGCCAAAAACATTCAGTACTTC

d_gene: TRBD2
abundance: .
j_gene: TRBJ2-7
v_gene: TRBV18
CDR3aa: CASSPPGLAAYEQYF
CDR3nt: TGTGCCAGCTCACCACCGGGACTAGCGGCCTACGAGCAGTACTTC

d_gene: .
abundance: .
j_gene: TRBJ1-2
v_gene: TRBV4-3
CDR3aa: CASSQDPGVRHDGYTF
CDR3nt: TGCGCCAGCAGCCAAGATCCGGGGGTAAGGCACGATGGCTACACCTTC

d_gene: .
abundance: .
j_gene: TRBJ2-5
v_gene: TRBV9
CDR3aa: CASSQTSWETQYF
CDR3nt: TGTGCCAGCAGCCAGACTAGTTGGGAGACCCAGTACTTC